The rows below give T cell receptor beta chains drawn from one sample of a study of patients and donors after allogeneic stem cell transplantation. MiXCR was run by TCRdb on the RT-PCR reads, yielding one entry per CDR3 protein. There are over 400,000 distinct CDR3 sequences in the sample; 15% to 20% occur only once, and less than 9.5% lies in the top ten. Source material: blood, either unsorted or a sorted T cell fraction (not recorded which). The receptors shown here come from a human donor who was either an allogeneic HSCT recipient or a stem cell or donor lymphocyte infusion donor (not recorded which). It is not recorded whose cells these are; they may come from a transplant donor. The CDR3 runs from the conserved cysteine through the conserved F or W. Each record gives: D gene, J gene, clone size, V gene, CDR3 protein, CDR3 DNA. D genes are given only for firm matches. Size is stated for part of the rows, as once, few or many counts, or as a class when the clone is expanded.

TRBD1	TRBJ2-3	-	TRBV10-3	CAISGTAANTQYF	TGTGCCATCAGCGGGACAGCGGCTAATACGCAGTATTTT
-	TRBJ1-2	few	TRBV5-1	CASSLGQDDGYTF	TGCGCCAGCAGCTTGGGACAGGACGATGGCTACACCTTC
-	TRBJ2-2	-	TRBV19	CASSITQANTGELFF	TGTGCCAGTAGTATAACCCAGGCGAACACCGGGGAGCTGTTTTTT
-	TRBJ2-5	-	TRBV7-6	CASSSRPSLSETQYF	TGTGCCAGCAGCTCTCGGCCCAGTCTATCGGAGACCCAGTACTTC
TRBD2	TRBJ2-7	few	TRBV7-2	CASSGKGTSGISYEQYF	TGTGCCAGCAGCGGGAAGGGGACTAGCGGGATCTCCTACGAGCAGTACTTC
-	TRBJ1-1	-	TRBV4-1	CASSQEGQFLNTEAFF	TGCGCCAGCAGCCAAGAGGGTCAGTTTTTGAACACTGAAGCTTTCTTT
-	TRBJ2-7	many	TRBV6-7	CASSRMGTVNYEQYF	TGTGCCAGCAGCCGGATGGGGACGGTGAATTACGAGCAGTACTTC
-	TRBJ2-3	-	TRBV10-3	CAISVADTQYF	TGTGCCATCAGTGTAGCAGATACGCAGTATTTT
-	TRBJ1-6	-	TRBV3-1	CASSQPGTARFPLHF	TGTGCCAGCAGCCAGCCCGGGACCGCTCGATTTCCCCTCCACTTT
-	TRBJ1-1	few	TRBV6-5	CASRRQNAEAFF	TGTGCCAGCAGGCGACAGAATGCTGAAGCTTTCTTT
TRBD1	TRBJ2-7	few	TRBV29-1	CSVATGIYEQYF	TGCAGCGTTGCGACAGGGATCTACGAGCAGTACTTC
-	TRBJ2-5	-	TRBV5-1	CASSYPVDNSLWETQYF	TGCGCCAGCAGCTACCCGGTGGACAATAGCTTGTGGGAGACCCAGTACTTC
TRBD1	TRBJ2-7	-	TRBV20-1	CSARATPGTGFYEQYF	TGCAGTGCTAGAGCCACCCCCGGGACAGGATTCTACGAGCAGTACTTC
-	TRBJ2-7	-	TRBV7-9	CASSGRTIWQYF	TGTGCCAGCAGCGGGAGGACTATCTGGCAGTACTTC
TRBD2	TRBJ2-1	few	TRBV7-9	CASSPGTRTYNEQFF	TGTGCCAGCAGCCCCGGGACTAGGACCTACAATGAGCAGTTCTTC
-	TRBJ2-2	-	TRBV5-1	CASSRPEDTGELFF	TGCGCCAGCAGCCGTCCCGAGGACACCGGGGAGCTGTTTTTT
TRBD2	TRBJ2-1	few	TRBV20-1	CSARETSGVYNEQFF	TGCAGTGCTAGAGAGACTAGCGGGGTTTACAATGAGCAGTTCTTC
-	TRBJ2-3	few	TRBV10-3	CAISGHLSTDTQYF	TGTGCCATCAGTGGACATCTGAGCACAGATACGCAGTATTTT